This T cell receptor (beta chain) was sequenced during a study of cytomegalovirus exposure and HLA in healthy donors. Study information: Clustering assigned 81% of the approximately 430 genotyped donors to the Caucasian-associated ancestry cluster.

This clone was observed a few times. The CDR3 loop spans 14 amino acids. The V and J ends lost 2 bases and 7 bases, in that order; junction bases with no gene match: 7. Germline loops: CDR1 SGHAT, CDR2 FQNNGV. The PCR ran on 60 Vbeta and 13 Jbeta primers. The assay was immunoSEQ multiplex PCR, and TCRdb's table has in-frame clones only and misses some. The sample yields roughly 120,000 clones, just under 70% seen once. This clonotype was obtained from an older woman in good health and CMV-seropositive. What was sequenced was PBMCs. This rearrangement joins TRBV11-2 to TRBJ2-7; 8 bases align to TRBD1. CDR3 in amino acids: CASSLRDRLQEQYF. CDR3 in DNA: TGTGCCAGCAGCTTAAGGGACAGGCTTCAAGAGCAGTACTTC.